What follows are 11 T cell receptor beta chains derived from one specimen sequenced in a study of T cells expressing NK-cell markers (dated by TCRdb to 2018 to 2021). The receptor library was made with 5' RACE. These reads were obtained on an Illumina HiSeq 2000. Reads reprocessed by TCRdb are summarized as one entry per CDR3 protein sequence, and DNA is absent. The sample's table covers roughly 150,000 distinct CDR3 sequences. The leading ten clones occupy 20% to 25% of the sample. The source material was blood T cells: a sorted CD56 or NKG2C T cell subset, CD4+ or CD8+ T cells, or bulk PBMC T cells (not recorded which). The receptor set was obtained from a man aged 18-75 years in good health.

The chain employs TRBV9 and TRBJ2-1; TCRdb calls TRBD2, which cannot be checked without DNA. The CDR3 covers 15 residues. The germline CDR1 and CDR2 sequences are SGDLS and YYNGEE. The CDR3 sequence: CASSPGLSSYNEQFF.

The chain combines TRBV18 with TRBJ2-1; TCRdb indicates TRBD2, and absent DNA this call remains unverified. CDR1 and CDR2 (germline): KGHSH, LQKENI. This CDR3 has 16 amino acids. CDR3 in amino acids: CASSRGTSTTYNEQFF.

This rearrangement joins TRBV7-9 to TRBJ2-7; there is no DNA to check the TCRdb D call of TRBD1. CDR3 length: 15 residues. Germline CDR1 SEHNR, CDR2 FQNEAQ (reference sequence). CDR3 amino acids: CASSPSGGAPYEQYF.

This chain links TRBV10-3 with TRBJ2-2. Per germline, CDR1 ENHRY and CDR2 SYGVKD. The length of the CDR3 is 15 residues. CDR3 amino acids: CAISGGSRSTGELFF.

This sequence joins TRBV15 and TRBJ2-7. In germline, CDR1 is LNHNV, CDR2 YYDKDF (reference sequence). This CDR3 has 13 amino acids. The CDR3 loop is CATSESSSYEQYF.

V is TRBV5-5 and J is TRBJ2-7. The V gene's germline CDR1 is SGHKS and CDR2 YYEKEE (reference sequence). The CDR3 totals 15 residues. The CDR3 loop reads CASSLGEIGTDEQYF.

CDR3 sequence: CASSFSPNPYNEQFF. The chain has TRBV7-8 and TRBJ2-1. The length of the CDR3 is 15 residues. CDR1 and CDR2 from the germline V gene are SGHVS and FQNEAQ.

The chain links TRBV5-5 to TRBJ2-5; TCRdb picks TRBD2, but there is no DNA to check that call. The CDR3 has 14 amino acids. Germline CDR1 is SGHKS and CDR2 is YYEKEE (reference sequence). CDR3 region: CASSLAGLAETQYF.

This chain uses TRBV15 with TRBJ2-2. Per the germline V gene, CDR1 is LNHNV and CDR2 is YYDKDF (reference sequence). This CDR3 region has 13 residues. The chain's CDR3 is CATGARNTGELFF.

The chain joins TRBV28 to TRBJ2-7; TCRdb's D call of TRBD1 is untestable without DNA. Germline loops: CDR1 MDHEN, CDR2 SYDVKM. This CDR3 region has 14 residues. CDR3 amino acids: CASRRTGESYEQYF. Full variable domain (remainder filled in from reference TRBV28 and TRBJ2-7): DVKVTQSSRYLVKRTGEKVFLECVQDMDHENMFWYRQDPGLGLRLIYFSYDVKMKEKGDIPEGYSVSREKKERFSLILESASTNQTSMYLCASRRTGESYEQYFGPGTRLTVT.

CDR3: CASSQELTGRRYGYTF. The genes are TRBV3-1 and TRBJ1-2; as DNA is missing, the TRBD1 call by TCRdb cannot be tested. The V gene's germline CDR1 is LGHDT and CDR2 YNNKEL (reference sequence). The CDR3 is made up of 16 amino acids.